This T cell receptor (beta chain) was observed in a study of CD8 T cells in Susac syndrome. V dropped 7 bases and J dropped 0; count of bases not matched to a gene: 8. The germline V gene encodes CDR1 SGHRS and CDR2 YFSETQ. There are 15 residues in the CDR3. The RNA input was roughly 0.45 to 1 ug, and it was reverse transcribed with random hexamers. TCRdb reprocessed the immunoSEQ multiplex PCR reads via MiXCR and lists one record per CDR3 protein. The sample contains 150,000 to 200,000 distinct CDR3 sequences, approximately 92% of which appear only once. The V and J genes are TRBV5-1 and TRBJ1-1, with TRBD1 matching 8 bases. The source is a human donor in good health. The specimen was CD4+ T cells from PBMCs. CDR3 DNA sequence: TGCGCCAGCGGACGAGGACAGGGTTTGAACACTGAAGCTTTCTTT. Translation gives CASGRGQGLNTEAFF.